This T cell receptor beta chain comes out of a study of blood T cell repertoires in COVID-19. Study at large: Whether acute or convalescent, the COVID-19 samples came from the United States, Italy and Spain. PBMCs, B-cell-depleted T cells, or T cells were the source of the cDNA or gDNA that made up the material.

Authors' data handling: The authors estimated nucleated cell counts from reference gene primer amplification. The repertoire was sequenced with immunoSEQ multiplex PCR; TCRdb's copy has only in-frame clones and lacks some. D and trimming were read from the DNA, whereas the V and J calls and clone size are those reported in that table. The sample includes approximately 410,000 clones, around 86% of them seen just once. This receptor was taken from a woman in her 30s with active or convalescent COVID-19. Material for sequencing was peripheral blood.

The CDR3 nucleotides read TGTGCCAGTAGTATAGTTAGCGGAACCGAGACCCAGTACTTC. This gives the protein CASSIVSGTETQYF. J is TRBJ2-5 and V is TRBV19; possible D gene TRBD2, 6 bases. This CDR3 region has 14 residues. V gave up 1 base and J gave up 5 bases, with 11 bases separating them. Per the germline V gene, CDR1 is LNHDA and CDR2 is SQIVND (reference sequence). Full variable domain (rest looked up from reference TRBV19 and TRBJ2-5): DGGITQSPKYLFRKEGQNVTLSCEQNLNHDAMYWYRQDPGQGLRLIYYSQIVNDFQKGDIAEGYSVSREKKESFPLTVTSAQKNPTAFYLCASSIVSGTETQYFGPGTRLLVL.